The clone carrying this T cell receptor beta chain was picked up many times. The germline V and J ends were trimmed by 2 bases and 3 bases, with 10 bases remaining between them. The CDR3 sequence is 14 residues long. The data stem from a study of CD8 T cells in ankylosing spondylitis. TCRdb re-analysed the 5' RACE reads in MiXCR, keeping a single row per CDR3 protein. Found here are some 120,000 distinct CDR3 sequences, approximately 6.8% of them singletons; the top ten hold 9% to 15%. The clonotype was recovered from a male donor with ankylosing spondylitis or in good health (not recorded which). The genes are TRBV12-3 or TRBV12-4 and TRBJ1-2, with D unresolved. Sequenced input: blood, either unsorted or a sorted T cell fraction (not recorded which). The CDR3 DNA is TGTGCCAGCAGTTTAACCCGATCGGACTATGGCTACACCTTC. Its translation is CASSLTRSDYGYTF.